This paragraph reports one TCR beta chain. Its antigen is undetermined. The CDR3 is made up of 15 amino acids. Trimming cost V 5 bases and J 4 bases; bases outside gene matches: 7. Germline values: CDR1 MNHEY, CDR2 SVGEGT. This record comes from a study of blood T cells in healthy people across ages. Overall study results and limits: CMV status of donors was unknown, possibly confounding expanded clonotype changes.

A J-beta primer mix and a sample-barcoded 5' primer were used in a second PCR of roughly 6 to 12 cycles. Via MiXCR, TCRdb re-called the 5' RACE reads, giving one row per CDR3 protein. The sample lists over a million distinct CDR3 sequences, roughly 60% occurring once. This receptor was identified in a young man in good health. The specimen sequenced was blood. The chain recombines TRBV6-2 or TRBV6-3 with TRBJ2-4; 8 bases are shared with TRBD2. CDR3 protein: CASSTGRGGKNIQYF. The CDR3, as DNA: TGTGCCAGCAGTACAGGCCGGGGGGGTAAAAACATTCAGTACTTC.